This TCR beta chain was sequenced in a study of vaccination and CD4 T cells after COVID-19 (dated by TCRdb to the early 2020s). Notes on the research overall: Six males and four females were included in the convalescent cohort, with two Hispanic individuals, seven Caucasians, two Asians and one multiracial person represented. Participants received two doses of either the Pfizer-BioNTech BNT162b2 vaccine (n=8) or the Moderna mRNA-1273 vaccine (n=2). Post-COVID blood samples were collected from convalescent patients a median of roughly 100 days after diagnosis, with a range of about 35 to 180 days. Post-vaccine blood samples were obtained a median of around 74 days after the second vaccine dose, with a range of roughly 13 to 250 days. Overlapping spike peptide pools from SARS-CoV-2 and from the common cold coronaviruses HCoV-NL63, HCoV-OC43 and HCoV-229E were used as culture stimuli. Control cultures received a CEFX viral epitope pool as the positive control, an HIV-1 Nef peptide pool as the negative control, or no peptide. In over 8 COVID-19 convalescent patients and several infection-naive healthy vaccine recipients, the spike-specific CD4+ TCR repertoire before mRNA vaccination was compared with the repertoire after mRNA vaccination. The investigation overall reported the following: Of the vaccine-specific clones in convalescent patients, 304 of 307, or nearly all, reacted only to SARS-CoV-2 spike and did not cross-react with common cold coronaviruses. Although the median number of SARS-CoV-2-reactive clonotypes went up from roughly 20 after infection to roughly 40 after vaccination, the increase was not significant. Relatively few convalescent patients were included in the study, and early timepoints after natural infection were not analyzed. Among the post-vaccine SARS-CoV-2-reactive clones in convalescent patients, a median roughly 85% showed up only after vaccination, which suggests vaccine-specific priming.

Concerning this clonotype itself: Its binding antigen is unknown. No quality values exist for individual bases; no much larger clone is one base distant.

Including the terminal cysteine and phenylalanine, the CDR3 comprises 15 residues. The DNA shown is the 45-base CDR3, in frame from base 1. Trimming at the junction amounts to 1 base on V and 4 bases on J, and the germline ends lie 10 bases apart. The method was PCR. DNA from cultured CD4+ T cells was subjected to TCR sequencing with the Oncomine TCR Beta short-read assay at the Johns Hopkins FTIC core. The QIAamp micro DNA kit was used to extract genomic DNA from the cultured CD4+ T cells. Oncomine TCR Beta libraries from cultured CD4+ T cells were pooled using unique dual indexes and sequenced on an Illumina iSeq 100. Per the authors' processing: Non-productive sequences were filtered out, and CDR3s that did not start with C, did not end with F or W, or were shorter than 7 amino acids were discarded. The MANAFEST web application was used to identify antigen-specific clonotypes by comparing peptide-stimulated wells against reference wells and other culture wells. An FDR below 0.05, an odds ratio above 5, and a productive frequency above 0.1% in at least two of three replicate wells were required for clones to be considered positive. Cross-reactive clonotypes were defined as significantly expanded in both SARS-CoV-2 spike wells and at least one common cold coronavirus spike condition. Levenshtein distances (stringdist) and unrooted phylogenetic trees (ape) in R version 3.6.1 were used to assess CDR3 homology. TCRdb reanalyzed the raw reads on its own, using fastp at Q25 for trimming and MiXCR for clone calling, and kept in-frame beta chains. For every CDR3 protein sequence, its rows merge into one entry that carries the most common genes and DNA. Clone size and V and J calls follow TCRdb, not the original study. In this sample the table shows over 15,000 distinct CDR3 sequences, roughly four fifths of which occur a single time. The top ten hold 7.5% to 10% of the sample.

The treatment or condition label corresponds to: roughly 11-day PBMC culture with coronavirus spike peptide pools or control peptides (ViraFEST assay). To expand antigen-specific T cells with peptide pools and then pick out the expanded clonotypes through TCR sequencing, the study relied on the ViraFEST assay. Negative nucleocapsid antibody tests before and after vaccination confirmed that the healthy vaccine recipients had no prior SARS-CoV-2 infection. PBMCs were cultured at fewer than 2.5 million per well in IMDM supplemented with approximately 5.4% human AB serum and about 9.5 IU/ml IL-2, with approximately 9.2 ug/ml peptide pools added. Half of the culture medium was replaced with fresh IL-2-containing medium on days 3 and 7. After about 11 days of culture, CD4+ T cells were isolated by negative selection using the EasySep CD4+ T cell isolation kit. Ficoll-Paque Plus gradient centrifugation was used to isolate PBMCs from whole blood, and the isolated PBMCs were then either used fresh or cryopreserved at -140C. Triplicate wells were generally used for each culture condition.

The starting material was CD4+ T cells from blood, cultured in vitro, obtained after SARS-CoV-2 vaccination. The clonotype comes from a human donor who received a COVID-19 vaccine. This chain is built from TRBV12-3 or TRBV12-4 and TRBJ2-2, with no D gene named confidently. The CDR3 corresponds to CASSLGPGATGELFF. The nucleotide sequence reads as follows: TGTGCCAGCAGTTTAGGGCCGGGTGCCACCGGGGAGCTGTTTTTT.